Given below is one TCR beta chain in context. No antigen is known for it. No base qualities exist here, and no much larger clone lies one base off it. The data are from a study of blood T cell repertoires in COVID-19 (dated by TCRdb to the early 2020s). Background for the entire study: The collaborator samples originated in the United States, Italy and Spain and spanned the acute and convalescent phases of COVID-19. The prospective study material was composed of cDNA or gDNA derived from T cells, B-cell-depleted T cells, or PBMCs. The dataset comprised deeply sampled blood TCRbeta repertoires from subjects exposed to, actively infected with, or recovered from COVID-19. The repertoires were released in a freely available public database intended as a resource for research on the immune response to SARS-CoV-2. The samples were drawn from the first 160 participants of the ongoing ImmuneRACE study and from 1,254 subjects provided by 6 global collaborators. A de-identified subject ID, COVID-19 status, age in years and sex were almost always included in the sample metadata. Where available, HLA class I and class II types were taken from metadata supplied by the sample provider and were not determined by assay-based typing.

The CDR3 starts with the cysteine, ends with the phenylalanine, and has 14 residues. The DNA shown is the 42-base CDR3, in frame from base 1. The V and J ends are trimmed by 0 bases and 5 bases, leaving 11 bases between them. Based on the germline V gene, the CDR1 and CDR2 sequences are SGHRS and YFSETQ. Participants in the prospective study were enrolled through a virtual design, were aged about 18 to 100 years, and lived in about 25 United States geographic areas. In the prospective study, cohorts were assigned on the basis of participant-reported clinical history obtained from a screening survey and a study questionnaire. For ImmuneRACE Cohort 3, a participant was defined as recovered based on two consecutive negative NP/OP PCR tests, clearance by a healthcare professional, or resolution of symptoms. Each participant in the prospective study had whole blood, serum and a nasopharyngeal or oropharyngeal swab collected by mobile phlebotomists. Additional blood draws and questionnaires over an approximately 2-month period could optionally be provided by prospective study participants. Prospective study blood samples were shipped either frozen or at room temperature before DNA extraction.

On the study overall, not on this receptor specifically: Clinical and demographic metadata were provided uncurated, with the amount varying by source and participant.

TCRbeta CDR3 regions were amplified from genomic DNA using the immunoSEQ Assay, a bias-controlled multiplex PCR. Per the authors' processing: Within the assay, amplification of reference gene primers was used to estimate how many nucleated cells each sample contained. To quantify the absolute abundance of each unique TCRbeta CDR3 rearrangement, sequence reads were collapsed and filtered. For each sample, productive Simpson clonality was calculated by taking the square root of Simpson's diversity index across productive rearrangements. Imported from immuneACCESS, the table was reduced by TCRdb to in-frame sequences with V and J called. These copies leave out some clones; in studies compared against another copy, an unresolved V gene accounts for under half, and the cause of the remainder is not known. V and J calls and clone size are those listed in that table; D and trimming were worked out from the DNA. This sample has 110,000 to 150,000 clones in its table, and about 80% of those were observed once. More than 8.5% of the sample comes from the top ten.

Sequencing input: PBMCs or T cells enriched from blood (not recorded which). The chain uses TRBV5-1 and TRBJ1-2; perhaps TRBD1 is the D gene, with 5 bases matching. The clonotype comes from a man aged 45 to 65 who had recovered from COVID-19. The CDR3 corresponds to CASSLAPDRYGYTF. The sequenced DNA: TGCGCCAGCAGCTTGGCCCCAGACAGATATGGCTACACCTTC.